The source of this T cell receptor (beta chain) is a study of control samples from healthy donors and cancer patients. Assay: immunoSEQ multiplex PCR; the TCRdb copy retains only in-frame clones and omits some. The sample contains 70,000 to 90,000 clones, around 90% of which appear only once. This clone showed up just once. The V gene lost 4 bases and the J gene lost 0 bases, with 8 bases spanning the gap. Germline CDR1 reads SNHLY; CDR2 reads FYNNEI. The CDR3 has 14 residues. The receptor was derived from a woman aged 55-70 years with head and neck cancer. J is TRBJ2-3 and V is TRBV2, with D perhaps matching TRBD2 (5 bases). Input material: PBMCs. CDR3 loop: CASSVRVSTDTQYF. CDR3 DNA sequence: TGTGCCAGCAGTGTGAGGGTGAGCACAGATACGCAGTATTTT.